Below, 5 T cell receptor beta chains from the same sample are listed, as sequenced in a study of blood T cell repertoires in COVID-19. Produced via immunoSEQ multiplex PCR; TCRdb's table is partial and in-frame only. Of 74,000 or so clones in the sample, roughly 87% were seen once. Sequenced input: peripheral blood. These TCRs come from a man aged 50 or older with active COVID-19.

The chain uses TRBV12-5 and TRBJ2-2; TRBD1 aligns across 7 bases. This CDR3 is built from 16 residues. After removal of 1 base from V and 4 bases from J, the junction contained 6 bases not matched to a gene. Germline CDR1 is LGHNT and CDR2 is FRNRAP. This chain's CDR3 is CASGLGKRQGTGELFF. In DNA, the CDR3 is TGTGCTAGTGGTTTGGGTAAAAGACAGGGCACCGGGGAGCTGTTTTTT.

The chain links TRBV19 to TRBJ1-5, with D unclear. V lost 10 bases and J 1 base, leaving 14 bases between the germline ends. The CDR3 totals 14 residues. Per germline, CDR1 LNHDA and CDR2 SQIVND (reference sequence). The CDR3 region is CATSGGLSNQPQHF. The CDR3 bases are TGTGCCACCTCCGGCGGGCTGAGCAATCAGCCCCAGCATTTT.

The chain joins TRBV5-1 to TRBJ1-2; D possibly corresponds to TRBD1 (5 bases). V lost 5 bases, J lost 4 bases, and 12 bases lay in between. CDR3 length equals 13 residues. Germline CDR1 and CDR2: SGHRS and YFSETQ. The CDR3 nucleotides read TGCGCCAGCAGTAACGGAGGGGTCTATGGCTACACCTTC. Translating it yields CASSNGGVYGYTF.

The rearrangement links TRBV12-5 to TRBJ1-3; D gene uncertain. Looked up from germline, CDR1 is LGHNT and CDR2 is FRNRAP. V shed 0 bases and J shed 3 bases, with 6 bases lying between them. This CDR3 is built from 14 residues. CDR3 residues: CASGLVQLGNTIYF. The CDR3 bases are TGTGCTAGTGGTTTGGTACAGCTTGGAAACACCATATATTTT.

V usage is TRBV7-9 and J usage is TRBJ1-1; 12 bases map to TRBD1. This CDR3 contains 15 residues. Germline V gene data show CDR1 as SEHNR and CDR2 as FQNEAQ (reference sequence). V shed 2 bases, J shed 5 bases, and the junction held 3 bases outside the gene matches. The CDR3 DNA follows: TGTGCCAGCAGCTTAAGGGACAGGGGGCTAACTGAAGCTTTCTTT. It codes for CASSLRDRGLTEAFF.